These T cell receptor beta chains were read from a single sample in a study of long-term antiretroviral therapy in people with HIV. Produced via immunoSEQ multiplex PCR; TCRdb's table is partial and in-frame only. The sample records more than 25,000 clones, roughly three quarters being singletons. The material was unsorted PBMCs, obtained 2.1 years after starting antiretroviral therapy. The receptor set was obtained from a man aged 30 to 45 with HIV. Both conserved end residues are part of each CDR3. The D gene is left open where the match is weak. Part of the rows lack a size; the others show once, few, many or a class for expanded clones.

d_gene: NA
j_gene: TRBJ1-4
v_gene: TRBV7-6
abundance: NA
CDR3nt: TGTGCCAGCAGCTTAGGGGCCTCTCGGGAAAAACTGTTTTTT
CDR3aa: CASSLGASREKLFF

d_gene: NA
j_gene: TRBJ2-5
v_gene: TRBV29-1
abundance: NA
CDR3nt: TGCAGCGTTGTCTGGGAGCGGAACCAAGAGACCCAGTACTTC
CDR3aa: CSVVWERNQETQYF

d_gene: NA
j_gene: TRBJ1-1
v_gene: TRBV2
abundance: NA
CDR3nt: TGTGCCAGCAGGCCTACATTGACTATGAACACTGAAGCTTTCTTT
CDR3aa: CASRPTLTMNTEAFF

d_gene: TRBD1
j_gene: TRBJ1-5
v_gene: TRBV6-1
abundance: NA
CDR3nt: TGTGCCAGCAGTGAAGCACAGGGGGCCCGGCCCCAGCATTTT
CDR3aa: CASSEAQGARPQHF

d_gene: NA
j_gene: TRBJ2-7
v_gene: TRBV9
abundance: NA
CDR3nt: TGTGCCAGCAGCGTAGGTCGCAGGGGAGGGGACGAGCAGTACTTC
CDR3aa: CASSVGRRGGDEQYF

d_gene: NA
j_gene: TRBJ1-5
v_gene: TRBV9
abundance: once
CDR3nt: TGTGCCAGCAGCCTTAGGGGGGAAGGGATTCAGCCCCAGCATTTT
CDR3aa: CASSLRGEGIQPQHF

d_gene: TRBD2
j_gene: TRBJ2-1
v_gene: TRBV5-8
abundance: NA
CDR3nt: TGTGCCAGCCCCTCCCCGGGACTAGCGTCCTACAATGAGCAGTTCTTC
CDR3aa: CASPSPGLASYNEQFF

d_gene: NA
j_gene: TRBJ2-7
v_gene: TRBV5-4
abundance: NA
CDR3nt: TGTGCCAGCAGCTTGGCCGGGACAAGAGACGAGCAGTACTTC
CDR3aa: CASSLAGTRDEQYF

d_gene: TRBD2
j_gene: TRBJ2-1
v_gene: TRBV7-2
abundance: NA
CDR3nt: TGTGCCAGCAGCTTAGTTGCGGGAGCCTACAATGAGCAGTTCTTC
CDR3aa: CASSLVAGAYNEQFF

d_gene: NA
j_gene: TRBJ2-7
v_gene: TRBV29-1
abundance: NA
CDR3nt: TGCAGCGTTGTTGTATCAGGGTTTGTGAACGAGCAGTACTTC
CDR3aa: CSVVVSGFVNEQYF

d_gene: NA
j_gene: TRBJ1-1
v_gene: TRBV27
abundance: NA
CDR3nt: TGTGCCAGCCAACAAGGGGGTACTGAAGCTTTCTTT
CDR3aa: CASQQGGTEAFF

d_gene: NA
j_gene: TRBJ2-1
v_gene: TRBV7-3
abundance: NA
CDR3nt: TGTGCCAGCAGCCAGCTTACTAGGGGTGAGCAGTTCTTC
CDR3aa: CASSQLTRGEQFF

d_gene: TRBD1
j_gene: TRBJ2-1
v_gene: TRBV28
abundance: NA
CDR3nt: TGTGCCAGCAGTCCCGGGACAGTGCGTCGCAATGAGCAGTTCTTC
CDR3aa: CASSPGTVRRNEQFF

d_gene: NA
j_gene: TRBJ1-2
v_gene: TRBV28
abundance: NA
CDR3nt: TGTGCCAGCAGTCTGGGGTATCGATATGGCTACACCTTC
CDR3aa: CASSLGYRYGYTF

d_gene: TRBD1
j_gene: TRBJ1-5
v_gene: TRBV2
abundance: NA
CDR3nt: TGTGCCAGCAGAGTAGAGGGACAGGGCAGAGGGCAGCCCCAGCATTTT
CDR3aa: CASRVEGQGRGQPQHF

d_gene: TRBD2
j_gene: TRBJ2-7
v_gene: TRBV9
abundance: NA
CDR3nt: TGTGCCAGCAGCGCCGGGACTACTACGTACGAGCAGTACTTC
CDR3aa: CASSAGTTTYEQYF

d_gene: NA
j_gene: TRBJ1-5
v_gene: TRBV27
abundance: NA
CDR3nt: TGTGCCAGCAGTTTAAGGGGTTATCAGCCCCAGCATTTT
CDR3aa: CASSLRGYQPQHF

d_gene: NA
j_gene: TRBJ1-3
v_gene: TRBV19
abundance: few
CDR3nt: TGTGCCAGCCGACTCAGCTCTGGAAACACCATATATTTT
CDR3aa: CASRLSSGNTIYF

d_gene: NA
j_gene: TRBJ2-1
v_gene: TRBV12-5
abundance: once
CDR3nt: TGTGCTAGTGGCAAAACTCAGAGCAATGAGCAGTTCTTC
CDR3aa: CASGKTQSNEQFF

d_gene: TRBD1
j_gene: TRBJ2-2
v_gene: TRBV7-8
abundance: NA
CDR3nt: TGTGCCAGCAGCTTAGAGGGATGGACAGGGGAGGTCGGGGAGCTGTTTTTT
CDR3aa: CASSLEGWTGEVGELFF

d_gene: TRBD1
j_gene: TRBJ2-5
v_gene: TRBV7-7
abundance: NA
CDR3nt: TGTGCCAGCAGCTGGGGACAGCAAGAGACCCAGTACTTC
CDR3aa: CASSWGQQETQYF

d_gene: NA
j_gene: TRBJ2-5
v_gene: TRBV11-2
abundance: NA
CDR3nt: TGTGCCAGCACCCACACCCGCAGGCCCGGCCAAGAGACCCAGTACTTC
CDR3aa: CASTHTRRPGQETQYF

d_gene: TRBD2
j_gene: TRBJ2-3
v_gene: TRBV5-1
abundance: NA
CDR3nt: TGCGCCAGCAGGACGGGGGGGGCAGATACGCAGTATTTT
CDR3aa: CASRTGGADTQYF

d_gene: NA
j_gene: TRBJ2-7
v_gene: TRBV10-3
abundance: NA
CDR3nt: TGTGCCATCAGTGCCGGTAGCGAGCAGTACTTC
CDR3aa: CAISAGSEQYF

d_gene: NA
j_gene: TRBJ1-1
v_gene: TRBV28
abundance: NA
CDR3nt: TGTGCCAGCAGCCCCCGGACAGCGCATGAAGCTTTCTTT
CDR3aa: CASSPRTAHEAFF

d_gene: NA
j_gene: TRBJ2-5
v_gene: TRBV30
abundance: NA
CDR3nt: TGTGCCTGGAGTGTACCCCCACAAGAGACCCAGTACTTC
CDR3aa: CAWSVPPQETQYF

d_gene: NA
j_gene: TRBJ1-2
v_gene: TRBV5-5
abundance: NA
CDR3nt: TGTGCCAGCTCGGGGATTCACGAGGGGAATGGCTACACCTTC
CDR3aa: CASSGIHEGNGYTF

d_gene: NA
j_gene: TRBJ2-6
v_gene: TRBV6-5
abundance: NA
CDR3nt: TGTGCCAGCAGTTACGAGACTGGGGCCAACGTCCTGACTTTC
CDR3aa: CASSYETGANVLTF

d_gene: TRBD1
j_gene: TRBJ1-4
v_gene: TRBV4-3
abundance: NA
CDR3nt: TGCGCCAGCAGCCGCATAAGAGGGGGCGATGTGACTAATGAAAAACTGTTTTTT
CDR3aa: CASSRIRGGDVTNEKLFF

d_gene: NA
j_gene: TRBJ2-5
v_gene: TRBV5-5
abundance: NA
CDR3nt: TGTGCCAGCAGCTTGGGGGTGGGGAGGGAGACCCAGTACTTC
CDR3aa: CASSLGVGRETQYF

d_gene: TRBD1
j_gene: TRBJ2-7
v_gene: TRBV27
abundance: NA
CDR3nt: TGTGCCAGCAGCACAGACAGGGGACCCTACGAGCAGTACTTC
CDR3aa: CASSTDRGPYEQYF

d_gene: NA
j_gene: TRBJ2-7
v_gene: TRBV11-2
abundance: NA
CDR3nt: TGTGCCAGCAGCTTCGGCGGGGCCTCTCCCTACGAGCAGTACTTC
CDR3aa: CASSFGGASPYEQYF

d_gene: TRBD1
j_gene: TRBJ1-2
v_gene: TRBV10-3
abundance: NA
CDR3nt: TGTGCTACCATCGGAGGACAGGGGGCCGAAAACTATGGCTACACCTTC
CDR3aa: CATIGGQGAENYGYTF

d_gene: NA
j_gene: TRBJ1-3
v_gene: TRBV9
abundance: NA
CDR3nt: TGTGCCAGCAGCGTATCGACAGGCTCTGGAAACACCATATATTTT
CDR3aa: CASSVSTGSGNTIYF

d_gene: NA
j_gene: TRBJ1-4
v_gene: TRBV5-8
abundance: NA
CDR3nt: TGTGCCAGCAGCTTGGCCGGGGGGCCGAGTGAAAAACTGTTTTTT
CDR3aa: CASSLAGGPSEKLFF

d_gene: NA
j_gene: TRBJ2-1
v_gene: TRBV20-1
abundance: NA
CDR3nt: TGCAGTGCTGGCCCGAATGAGCAGTTCTTC
CDR3aa: CSAGPNEQFF